The 27 T cell receptor beta chains below come from one sample, sequenced in a study of CD8 T cells in ankylosing spondylitis (dated by TCRdb to the late 2010s). The library was built by means of 5' RACE. The reads were generated on an Illumina HiSeq 2500. The public reads were reprocessed in TCRdb via fastp at Q25 and MiXCR, keeping in-frame beta chains. Rows with a matching CDR3 protein are joined into one entry that keeps the most common DNA and genes. Within this sample are under 55,000 distinct CDR3 sequences, with around 7.4% of them counted one time only. The ten largest account for over 6.5% of the sample. The sequenced material came from blood, either unsorted or a sorted T cell fraction (not recorded which). The receptors shown here come from a female donor with ankylosing spondylitis or in good health (not recorded which).

This clonotype was observed many times. This chain uses TRBV5-6 with TRBJ2-5; 8 bases are shared with TRBD1. The germline V gene encodes CDR1 SGHDT and CDR2 YYEEEE. This CDR3 spans 13 amino acids. Unmatched junction bases numbered 5, after V lost 4 bases and J lost 6 bases. The CDR3 sequence: CASSPGGAQTQYF. CDR3 nucleotide sequence: TGTGCCAGCAGCCCAGGGGGCGCTCAGACCCAGTACTTC.

This clonotype came up many times. This chain uses TRBV5-1 with TRBJ1-2, with D unresolved. V dropped 1 base and J dropped 0 bases, with 4 bases sitting between them. Per germline, CDR1 SGHRS and CDR2 YFSETQ. The CDR3 is made up of 13 amino acids. DNA of the CDR3: TGCGCCAGCAGCTTGACCACTAACTATGGCTACACCTTC. Translating it yields CASSLTTNYGYTF.

V is TRBV11-2 and J is TRBJ1-2; weak D call: TRBD1 (6 bases). CDR3 length: 13 amino acids. Germline V gene sequence: CDR1 SGHAT, CDR2 FQNNGV. Trimming removed 2 bases from V and 14 bases from J, with 18 bases in between. CDR3 nucleotide sequence: TGTGCCAGCAGCTTACTGGGGGCCTGGGGAGTTACCTTC. Amino acid sequence: CASSLLGAWGVTF. Drawing the rest from reference TRBV11-2 and TRBJ1-2, the complete variable domain is EAGVAQSPRYKIIEKRQSVAFWCNPISGHATLYWYQQILGQGPKLLIQFQNNGVVDDSQLPKDRFSAERLKGVDSTLKIQPAKLEDSAVYLCASSLLGAWGVTFGSGTRLTVV.

At least ten counts were recorded for this clonotype. The chain combines TRBV5-1 with TRBJ1-1; weak D call: TRBD1 (6 bases). The germline V gene encodes CDR1 SGHRS and CDR2 YFSETQ. The CDR3 spans 14 residues. V lost 3 bases and J lost 0, with 9 bases in between. CDR3 nucleotides: TGCGCCAGCAGCTCCGGACAGCTGAACACTGAAGCTTTCTTT. Encoded protein: CASSSGQLNTEAFF. The full variable domain, in which reference TRBV5-1 and TRBJ1-1 provide the parts outside the CDR3, is KAGVTQTPRYLIKTRGQQVTLSCSPISGHRSVSWYQQTPGQGLQFLFEYFSETQRNKGNFPGRFSGRQFSNSRSEMNVSTLELGDSALYLCASSSGQLNTEAFFGQGTRLTVV.

There are a few counts of this clonotype. J is TRBJ2-1 and V is TRBV7-9; the D is unclear. This CDR3 is built from 16 residues. V lost 0 bases to trimming and J lost 1 base, with 10 bases between them. CDR1 and CDR2 (germline): SEHNR, FQNEAQ (reference sequence). CDR3 sequence (DNA): TGTGCCAGCAGCTTAGCGGATGAGACGTCCTACAATGAGCAGTTCTTC. Its protein is CASSLADETSYNEQFF. The whole variable domain, remainder taken from reference TRBV7-9 and TRBJ2-1, is DTGVSQNPRHKITKRGQNVTFRCDPISEHNRLYWYRQTLGQGPEFLTYFQNEAQLEKSRLLSDRFSAERPKGSFSTLEIQRTEQGDSAMYLCASSLADETSYNEQFFGPGTRLTVL.

This clonotype was observed many times. This chain connects TRBV4-3 to TRBJ2-1, with 10 bases that match TRBD2. CDR1 and CDR2 (germline): LGHNA, YSLEER. The V and J ends lost 0 bases and 8 bases, in that order; junction bases with no gene match: 10. There are 17 residues in the CDR3. The DNA of the CDR3 is TGCGCCAGCAGCCAAGATATAGGGAGCGGGGGGGCCGATGAGCAGTTCTTC. The encoded protein is CASSQDIGSGGADEQFF.

This clonotype is medium-sized in the sample. The V call is TRBV5-1, the J call TRBJ2-2, with a tentative D call TRBD2 (5 bases). There are 16 residues in the CDR3. Germline CDR1 SGHRS, CDR2 YFSETQ. V lost 0 bases to trimming and J lost 6 bases, with 15 bases between them. CDR3 protein: CASSLVEVSPSGELFF. In DNA form, the CDR3 reads TGCGCCAGCAGCTTGGTGGAGGTCTCTCCCTCCGGGGAGCTGTTTTTT.

In its sample, this clonotype was seen many times. The chain employs TRBV7-8 and TRBJ2-7; a weak D match, TRBD2 (6 bases). CDR1 is SGHVS, CDR2 FQNEAQ, per germline. The CDR3 totals 15 residues. The ends were cut back, 6 bases at V and 1 base at J, with 16 bases in the middle. The CDR3 DNA is TGTGCCAGCAGACCTTCCGCGGGGTTGTCCTACGAGCAGTACGTC. Its translation: CASRPSAGLSYEQYV.

This clonotype was counted at least ten times. The rearrangement joins TRBV5-1 to TRBJ1-5; a possible D gene is TRBD1 (5 bases). The germline V gene has CDR1 SGHRS and CDR2 YFSETQ. V gave up 5 bases and J gave up 3 bases, with 15 bases separating them. The CDR3 has 15 amino acids. The CDR3 coding sequence is TGCGCCAGCAGTCCCCGGGGGGGGAACAATCAGCCCCAGCATTTT. It yields the protein CASSPRGGNNQPQHF.

This clonotype was counted a few times. This chain links TRBV4-1 with TRBJ2-1, with TRBD1 as a possible D gene (5 bases). Per germline, CDR1 MGHRA and CDR2 YSYEKL. Trimming stripped 0 bases from V and 4 bases from J, with 16 bases between. The length of the CDR3 is 17 residues. The chain's CDR3 is CASSQDRGLETYNEQFF. In DNA, the CDR3 is TGCGCCAGCAGCCAAGATAGGGGCCTGGAAACTTACAATGAGCAGTTCTTC.

This clonotype appeared many times. The chain recombines TRBV12-5 with TRBJ2-4, with a possible D match to TRBD2 (6 bases). CDR1 is LGHNT, CDR2 FRNRAP, per germline. The CDR3 is 18 amino acids. V gave up 2 bases and J gave up 2 bases, with 19 bases separating them. The CDR3 loop is CASGLQRGLSTPKNIQYF. In nucleotides, the CDR3 is TGTGCTAGTGGTTTGCAGCGTGGACTAAGCACCCCCAAAAACATTCAGTACTTC.

This clonotype was seen ten or more times. The genes are TRBV29-1 and TRBJ2-5; D gene ambiguous. This CDR3 is built from 14 residues. Germline CDR1 reads SQVTM; CDR2 reads ANQGSEA. Trimming stripped 3 bases from V and 0 bases from J, with 11 bases between. CDR3 nucleotide sequence: TGCAGCGTTGACATAGGAGAGTACCAAGAGACCCAGTACTTC. Its protein product is CSVDIGEYQETQYF.

This clonotype was seen a few times. This sequence joins TRBV3-1 and TRBJ1-1; no definite D call. The CDR3 has 14 residues. Looked up from germline, CDR1 is LGHDT and CDR2 is YNNKEL (reference sequence). Trimming pared 2 bases from V and 5 bases from J, leaving 12 bases between. CDR3 in DNA: TGTGCCAGCAGCCAACCCCCTGCGCAGACTGAAGCTTTCTTT. Translating it yields CASSQPPAQTEAFF.

This clonotype was observed many times. The chain carries TRBV20-1 and TRBJ1-1, with unresolved D. V lost 8 bases to trimming and J lost 3 bases, with 10 bases between them. The CDR3 is 11 amino acids. The germline V gene has CDR1 DFQATT and CDR2 SNEGSKA (reference sequence). CDR3 loop: CSLQKDTEAFF. In DNA, the CDR3 is TGCAGTCTCCAGAAGGACACTGAAGCTTTCTTT.

This clonotype was counted at least ten times. The genes are TRBV12-3 or TRBV12-4 and TRBJ2-7; TRBD1 agrees at 8 bases. The CDR3 covers 15 residues. V lost 5 bases and J lost 2; bases outside the gene matches: 8. The CDR3 DNA follows: TGTGCCAGCAGTGATACAGGGGGTGTTGCCTACGAGCAGTACTTC. It yields the protein CASSDTGGVAYEQYF.

In its sample, this clonotype was seen many times. This rearrangement joins TRBV10-1 to TRBJ2-1; D gene uncertain. Trimming shortened V by 4 bases and J by 0 bases, and 16 bases separated the two germline ends. Germline values: CDR1 WNHNN, CDR2 SYGVQD (reference sequence). The length of the CDR3 is 17 residues. The DNA for the CDR3 is TGCGCCAGCAGTGCCTCGCCCTTCTCGAGCTCCTACAATGAGCAGTTCTTC. It specifies CASSASPFSSSYNEQFF.

This clonotype was picked up many times. The chain carries TRBV6-2 or TRBV6-3 and TRBJ1-1; possibly TRBD1 for D (5 bases). Germline CDR1 MNHEY, CDR2 SVGEGT. The ends were cut back, 0 bases at V and 4 bases at J, with 9 bases in the middle. The CDR3 contains 14 residues. The DNA of the CDR3 is TGTGCCAGCAGTTACTCCGTGAGGGGCACTGAAGCTTTCTTT. Translating gives CASSYSVRGTEAFF.

This clonotype showed up many times. This chain joins TRBV9 and TRBJ2-5, with unresolved D. Trimming removed 0 bases from V and 5 bases from J, with 14 bases in between. Germline CDR1 and CDR2: SGDLS and YYNGEE. CDR3 length: 15 amino acids. As DNA, the CDR3 is TGTGCCAGCAGCGTAGGACCGGAACAAAGGGAGACCCAGTACTTC. Its protein product is CASSVGPEQRETQYF.

The chain joins TRBV29-1 to TRBJ2-2, with a tentative D call TRBD1 (5 bases). This CDR3 region has 13 residues. V shed 7 bases and J shed 2 bases, with 11 bases lying between them. The V gene's germline CDR1 is SQVTM and CDR2 ANQGSEA. CDR3 in DNA: TGCAGCGGGCAGGGTCTTAACACCGGGGAGCTGTTTTTT. Its translation: CSGQGLNTGELFF.

V usage is TRBV29-1 and J usage is TRBJ2-7; tentatively, D is TRBD2 (6 bases). Germline lookup yields CDR1 SQVTM and CDR2 ANQGSEA. V was cut by 5 bases and J by 5 bases, with 16 bases left in between. The CDR3 runs to 13 residues. The CDR3 bases are TGCAGCGTTAGCGGGTTAGGCTGGGACGAGCAGTACTTC. Protein sequence: CSVSGLGWDEQYF.

This clonotype was recorded many times. The J gene is TRBJ2-7, the V gene TRBV6-2 or TRBV6-3; 9 bases align to TRBD1. There are 13 residues in the CDR3. V lost 3 bases, J lost 8 bases, and 5 bases stayed unmatched. Germline CDR1 and CDR2: MNHEY and SVGEGT. The DNA of the CDR3 is TGTGCCAGCAGTTATTTAGGACAGGGGAAGCAGTACTTC. Its translation is CASSYLGQGKQYF.

This clonotype was counted ten times or more. This chain links TRBV7-6 with TRBJ1-2; possibly TRBD1 for D (6 bases). The CDR3 length is 15 residues. V was trimmed by 5 bases and J by 1 base, leaving 14 bases between them. Germline V gene lookup returns CDR1 SGHVS and CDR2 FNYEAQ. The CDR3 DNA sequence: TGTGCCAGCAGCGCGCAGGGGCGAGTTAACTATGGCTACACCTTC. Translation: CASSAQGRVNYGYTF.

This clonotype was recorded many times. The gene calls are TRBV4-3 and TRBJ1-6; no definite D call. Trimming removed 4 bases from V and 5 bases from J, with 15 bases in between. The CDR3 covers 16 residues. Germline-derived CDR1 and CDR2 are LGHNA and YSLEER. The CDR3 loop is CASSPEGGRDNSPLHF. In DNA, the CDR3 is TGCGCCAGCAGCCCAGAGGGAGGACGGGATAATTCACCCCTCCACTTT.

This clonotype has a count of ten or more. V is TRBV20-1 and J is TRBJ2-7; D is tentatively TRBD1 or TRBD2 (6 bases each). Germline V gene data show CDR1 as DFQATT and CDR2 as SNEGSKA (reference sequence). The V end was cut by 7 bases, the J end by 6 bases, with 28 bases between. The CDR3 is 16 amino acids. In DNA form, the CDR3 reads TGCAGTGTCCCGACCCCGTGGACGGGGGCAAGTTCCGAGCAGTACTTC. This translates into CSVPTPWTGASSEQYF.

This clonotype was counted at least ten times. V is TRBV5-5 and J is TRBJ2-5; TRBD1 agrees at 8 bases. The CDR3 has 15 residues. Trimming removed 4 bases from V and 1 base from J; junction bases left unmatched: 6. CDR1 and CDR2 (germline): SGHKS, YYEKEE (reference sequence). In DNA, the CDR3 is TGTGCCAGCAGCCTTTGGGACAGGCTCCAAGAGACCCAGTACTTC. This translates into CASSLWDRLQETQYF.

This clonotype came up many times. The chain links TRBV18 to TRBJ1-1; 9 positions agree with TRBD1. This CDR3 spans 15 amino acids. V gave up 6 bases and J gave up 1 base; unmatched junction bases: 6. Looked up from germline, CDR1 is KGHSH and CDR2 is LQKENI. CDR3 in amino acids: CASSPLTGGNTEAFF. The CDR3 DNA is TGTGCCAGCTCCCCTCTGACAGGGGGGAACACTGAAGCTTTCTTT.

This clonotype was picked up many times. The chain has TRBV12-3 or TRBV12-4 and TRBJ2-2; the D is unclear. The CDR3 has 13 residues. Trimming left V 4 bases short and J 4 bases short, with 7 bases between. CDR3 amino acids: CASSSRLTGELFF. The CDR3 nucleotides read TGTGCCAGCAGTTCTCGTCTCACCGGGGAGCTGTTTTTT.